Below, 8 T cell receptor beta chains from the same sample are listed, as sequenced in a study of regulatory T cells in long-lasting Graves disease. The TCR beta library used iRepertoire HTBI primers with Arm-PCR amplification of CDR3. TCRdb re-called the multiplex PCR reads through MiXCR, storing one row per CDR3 protein. The data show around 500,000 distinct CDR3 sequences, roughly a sixth seen once. Regarding time point: newly diagnosed GD, antithyroid drugs for less than 3 months. RNA isolated from PBMCs was used to make the TCR library. A further study also used this sample, focusing on T cells in Graves' hyperthyroidism and ophthalmopathy.

The specimen was peripheral blood mononuclear cells (PBMCs), collected at new diagnosis, from a patient treated with antithyroid drugs. The origin of the receptors is a woman aged 35-65 years with Graves disease.

This clonotype has a handful of counts. V and J are TRBV2 and TRBJ1-6; 9 bases map to TRBD1. CDR3 length: 12 amino acids. J lost 14 bases, V lost 6 bases, and 5 bases had no gene match. Germline CDR1 and CDR2: SNHLY and FYNNEI. Written as DNA, the CDR3 is TGTGCCAGCAGACAGGGGGCAGGGTCCCTCCACTTT. It encodes CASRQGAGSLHF.

On this clonotype itself: This may stem from a read error, because a much larger clone lies one nucleotide away. V and J are TRBV2 and TRBJ2-3; 7 bases fit TRBD1. Germline V lookup: CDR1 SNHLY, CDR2 FYNNEI. The CDR3 runs to 14 residues. The CDR3 DNA is TGTGCCACAAAAGGACAGGTTCTCACAGATATGCAGTATTTT. Its protein product is CATKGQVLTDMQYF. The whole variable domain, remainder taken from reference TRBV2 and TRBJ2-3, is EPEVTQTPSHQVTQMGQEVILRCVPISNHLYFYWYRQILGQKVEFLVSFYNNEISEKSEIFDDQFSVERPDGSNFTLKIRSTKLEDSAMYFCATKGQVLTDMQYFGPGTRLTVL.

Comments on this clonotype: Germline and junction disagree at one end, which may indicate a read error. V is TRBV5-1 and J is TRBJ2-7; 9 nucleotides align to TRBD2. This CDR3 has 14 amino acids. The germline V gene has CDR1 SGHRS and CDR2 YFSETQ. In DNA, the CDR3 is TGTGCCAGCAGCTCTTATAGCGGGAGCTACGAGCAGTACTTC. It specifies CASSSYSGSYEQYF.

This chain uses TRBV20-1 with TRBJ2-2; TRBD2 aligns across 9 bases. The CDR3 covers 15 residues. Trimming removed 5 bases from V and 4 bases from J; junction bases left unmatched: 8. From germline, CDR1 is DFQATT and CDR2 SNEGSKA (reference sequence). The chain's CDR3 is CSAGRRGGPTGELFF. The CDR3 region has the DNA TGCAGTGCTGGAAGGCGGGGGGGCCCCACCGGGGAGCTGTTTTTT.

The sample holds a few counts of this clonotype. The V call is TRBV10-3, the J call TRBJ1-1, with D unresolved. This CDR3 is built from 13 residues. Germline CDR1 is ENHRY and CDR2 is SYGVKD. Trimming left V 8 bases short and J 1 base short, with 11 bases between. The CDR3 region is CAIQNVGNTEAFF. Written as DNA, the CDR3 is TGTGCCATCCAGAACGTGGGGAACACTGAAGCTTTCTTT.

A few counts support this clonotype. The chain couples TRBV5-1 to TRBJ2-2; D is uncertain. Per germline, CDR1 SGHRS and CDR2 YFSETQ. Trimming removed 2 bases at V and 0 bases at J, with 8 bases between. This CDR3 comprises 15 residues. CDR3 protein: CASSLAKANTGELFF. CDR3 sequence (DNA): TGCGCCAGCAGCTTAGCGAAGGCGAACACCGGGGAGCTGTTTTTT.

This clonotype was detected ten times or more. The J gene is TRBJ2-3, the V gene TRBV6-5; weak D call: TRBD2 (6 bases). Trimming took off 2 bases at V and 0 bases at J, with 9 bases between the two ends. The CDR3 has 15 residues. Germline values: CDR1 MNHEY, CDR2 SVGAGI. CDR3 DNA: TGTGCCAGCAGTTACGGAACTAGCAGCACAGATACGCAGTATTTT. Amino acids: CASSYGTSSTDTQYF.

Written as DNA, the CDR3 is TGTGCCTATCGGGGCGGGAGTAACGAGCAGTACTTC. It yields the protein CAYRGGSNEQYF. The J gene is TRBJ2-7, the V gene TRBV2; TRBD2 aligns across 7 bases. Germline V gene data show CDR1 as SNHLY and CDR2 as FYNNEI. This CDR3 is built from 12 residues. V trimming: 11 bases; J trimming: 5 bases; junction bases outside the gene matches: 9.